These 15 T cell receptor beta chains originate from one sample sequenced in a study of T cells in Graves' hyperthyroidism and ophthalmopathy. Template material for amplifying TCR beta CDR3 regions consisted of RNA transcripts. Using the HTBI primer set, a first-round RT-PCR was run on the TCR CDR3. TCRdb re-analysed the multiplex PCR reads in MiXCR, keeping a single row per CDR3 protein. The data hold approximately 600,000 distinct CDR3 sequences, with 15% to 20% observed a single time. Sequencing was done on a sample of blood. These receptors were obtained from a woman in her thirties with Graves' hyperthyroidism.

This clonotype was seen more than once but under ten times. The chain joins TRBV4-1 to TRBJ2-3; possibly TRBD2 for D (6 bases). Germline CDR1 is MGHRA and CDR2 is YSYEKL. V lost 3 bases and J lost 4, with 14 bases in between. The CDR3 sequence is 15 residues long. CDR3 protein: CASSQAGMESDTQYF. CDR3 DNA sequence: TGCGCCAGCAGCCAGGCGGGGATGGAGTCAGATACGCAGTATTTT.

This clonotype was observed at least ten times. V is TRBV5-6 and J is TRBJ2-1; the match to TRBD1 covers 9 bases. J was trimmed by 8 bases and V by 1 base; bases with no gene match: 7. Germline V gene data show CDR1 as SGHDT and CDR2 as YYEEEE. The CDR3 consists of 15 residues. CDR3 sequence reads: CASSLTGTGLDEQFF. The CDR3 bases are TGTGCCAGCAGCTTGACCGGGACAGGGCTCGATGAGCAGTTCTTC.

This rearrangement joins TRBV6-1 to TRBJ1-1, with D perhaps matching TRBD1 (5 bases). Trimming took 6 bases from V and 11 from J, leaving 22 bases between them. The CDR3 contains 14 residues. The V gene's germline CDR1 is MNHNS and CDR2 SASEGT. This CDR3 reads CASRTERSFAGAFF. The DNA of the CDR3 is TGTGCCAGCAGGACAGAGAGGTCGTTTGCTGGGGCTTTCTTT.

This clonotype turned up a few times. The chain links TRBV30 to TRBJ1-5; D is ambiguous. The V gene lost 1 base and the J gene lost 1 base, with 5 bases spanning the gap. CDR3 length: 13 amino acids. Germline V gene data show CDR1 as GTSNPN and CDR2 as SVGIG (reference sequence). DNA for the CDR3: TGTGCCTGGAGTGAACAGAGCAATCAGCCCCAGCATTTT. It translates to CAWSEQSNQPQHF.

In this sample, this clonotype turned up a few times. The chain couples TRBV2 to TRBJ2-7, with 10 bases lining up with TRBD2. Germline V CDR1 and CDR2: SNHLY, FYNNEI. The V segment lost 8 bases and the J segment 4 bases; nucleotides outside the gene matches: 8. The CDR3 has 14 amino acids. CDR3 loop: CASGLLAGSYEQYF. Written as DNA, the CDR3 is TGTGCCAGCGGGTTACTAGCGGGATCATACGAGCAGTACTTC.

This clonotype was picked up a small number of times. A read error may explain this, as a much larger clone is one base away. The J gene is TRBJ2-1, the V gene TRBV28; maybe TRBD2 (5 bases). Trimming removed 4 bases at V and 5 bases at J, with 15 bases between. CDR3 length: 15 amino acids. Germline-derived CDR1 and CDR2 are MDHEN and SYDVKM. The CDR3 coding sequence is TGTGCCAGCAGTTCGCCTAGCTACACCCACAATGAGCAGTTCTTC. It translates to CASSSPSYTHNEQFF.

This clonotype was seen more than once but under ten times. The V gene is TRBV5-1, the J gene TRBJ2-7; TRBD1 agrees at 7 bases. CDR3 length equals 15 residues. CDR1 and CDR2 (germline): SGHRS, YFSETQ. With 4 bases clipped from V and 7 bases from J, the junction kept 14 bases outside the gene matches. The CDR3 is CASSVPGQPNGEQYF. In DNA, the CDR3 is TGCGCCAGCAGCGTTCCGGGACAGCCTAACGGGGAGCAGTACTTC.

This chain connects TRBV29-1 to TRBJ2-7; 7 nucleotides align to TRBD2. The germline gives CDR1 SQVTM, CDR2 ANQGSEA. The CDR3 is made up of 14 amino acids. The trim removed 7 bases at V and 0 bases at J, leaving 9 bases unmatched. CDR3 amino acids: CSATGLVSSYEQYF. The CDR3 nucleotides are TGCAGCGCTACAGGACTAGTAAGCTCCTACGAGCAGTACTTC.

The table lists this clonotype with many counts. J is TRBJ1-1 and V is TRBV11-1; D is uncertain. Germline values: CDR1 SGHAT, CDR2 FQDESV (reference sequence). This CDR3 is 12 amino acids long. The V gene lost 6 bases and the J gene lost 0 bases, with 5 bases spanning the gap. CDR3 residues: CASRRMNTEAFF. CDR3 bases: TGTGCCAGCAGGCGGATGAACACTGAAGCTTTCTTT.

The genes are TRBV7-9 and TRBJ2-2; D is undetermined. Trimming pared 5 bases from V and 7 bases from J, leaving 8 bases between. Germline-derived CDR1 and CDR2 are SEHNR and FQNEAQ (reference sequence). The CDR3 has 12 amino acids. Written as DNA, the CDR3 is TGTGCCAGCAGCGGGGTGATCGGGGAGCTGTTTTTT. Translated: CASSGVIGELFF.

The table lists this clonotype with many counts. The chain is built from TRBV27 and TRBJ2-7; D unresolved. This CDR3 region has 14 residues. Germline CDR1 reads MNHEY; CDR2 reads SMNVEV (reference sequence). V was pared by 3 bases and J by 2 bases, with 11 bases between. CDR3 protein: CASSLAGSAYEQYF. The CDR3, as DNA: TGTGCCAGCAGTTTGGCCGGTTCCGCCTACGAGCAGTACTTC.

This clonotype has at least ten counts. The V call is TRBV2, the J call TRBJ2-1, with TRBD2 matching over 8 bases. Germline CDR1 and CDR2: SNHLY and FYNNEI. This CDR3 spans 15 amino acids. V was clipped by 6 bases and J by 10 bases; unmatched bases: 14. The CDR3 nucleotides are TGTGCCAGCAGCAGTCGGACTAGCAACCCGCTAGAGCAGTTCTTC. This encodes CASSSRTSNPLEQFF.

J is TRBJ2-1 and V is TRBV4-3; D is ambiguous. V shed 0 bases and J shed 5 bases, with 8 bases lying between them. This CDR3 is built from 14 residues. The germline V gene has CDR1 LGHNA and CDR2 YSLEER. In DNA form, the CDR3 reads TGCGCCAGCAGCCAAGAACCGTCGGACAATGAGCAGTTCTTC. Encoded protein: CASSQEPSDNEQFF.

This clonotype was counted at least ten times. The gene calls are TRBV3-1 and TRBJ1-5; no definite D call. The CDR3 has 13 amino acids. V was trimmed by 0 bases and J by 4 bases, leaving 4 bases between them. Germline values: CDR1 LGHDT, CDR2 YNNKEL (reference sequence). CDR3 residues: CASSQDVNQPQHF. The CDR3 DNA sequence: TGTGCCAGCAGCCAAGACGTAAATCAGCCCCAGCATTTT.

This clonotype was detected many times. V is TRBV5-1 and J is TRBJ2-7, with 7 bases that match TRBD2. The V and J ends lost 4 bases and 3 bases, in that order; junction bases with no gene match: 10. Germline values: CDR1 SGHRS, CDR2 YFSETQ. CDR3 length equals 15 residues. The DNA for the CDR3 is TGCGCCAGCAGCATAGGACTAGGTTTTCTCTACGAGCAGTACTTC. It translates to CASSIGLGFLYEQYF.